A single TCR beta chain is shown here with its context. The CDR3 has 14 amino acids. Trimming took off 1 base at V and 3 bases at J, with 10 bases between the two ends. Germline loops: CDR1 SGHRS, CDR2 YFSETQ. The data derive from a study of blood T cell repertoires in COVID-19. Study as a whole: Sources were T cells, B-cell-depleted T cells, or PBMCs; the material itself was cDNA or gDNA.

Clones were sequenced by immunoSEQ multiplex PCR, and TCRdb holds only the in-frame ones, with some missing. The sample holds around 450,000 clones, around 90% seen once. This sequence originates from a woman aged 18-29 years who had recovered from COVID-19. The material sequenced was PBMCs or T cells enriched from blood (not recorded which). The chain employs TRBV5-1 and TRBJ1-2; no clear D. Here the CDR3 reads CASSLSGEDYGYTF. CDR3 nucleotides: TGCGCCAGCAGCTTGTCCGGGGAGGACTATGGCTACACCTTC.